Sequencing of this TCR beta chain was carried out in a study of blood T cell repertoires in COVID-19. Study at large: Acute-phase and convalescent COVID-19 samples originated in the United States, Italy and Spain. PBMCs, B-cell-depleted T cells, or T cells were the source of the cDNA or gDNA that made up the material.

Germline V gives CDR1 LNHNV, CDR2 YYDKDF (reference sequence). The CDR3 covers 18 residues. V was cut by 0 bases and J by 0 bases, with 15 bases left in between. Under the authors' procedure: Researchers report that nucleated cell counts were estimated from reference gene primer amplification. Some clones are missing from TCRdb's copy, which holds only in-frame ones; the method was immunoSEQ multiplex PCR. Clone size and the V and J calls come from that table; the DNA yielded D and trimming. The profile shows about 110,000 clones, around 85% of them singletons. The specimen was peripheral blood. The source is a man aged 65 to 85 with active or convalescent COVID-19. This chain links TRBV15 with TRBJ1-3, with TRBD1 as a possible D gene (5 bases). The CDR3 region is CATSRDRGSDPSGNTIYF. Written as DNA, the CDR3 is TGTGCCACCAGCAGAGATAGGGGCAGCGATCCCTCTGGAAACACCATATATTTT.